This TCR beta chain was identified in a study of shared clonotypes between healthy human individuals. General observations from the study: Clonotype sharing among donors was expected to depend on sequencing depth. Represented genetic and exposure-history diversity was restricted by having few donors.

The donors, healthy adults who were HIV-negative, had experienced no recent acute infections or vaccinations. With unsorted samples, genomic DNA was obtained from 90 million to 95 million PBMCs. Notes on this clone: Its cognate antigen is unknown.

The V gene's germline CDR1 is KGHSH and CDR2 LQKENI. The CDR3 has 15 amino acids. V was pared by 0 bases and J by 4 bases, with 12 bases between. TCRdb keeps only in-frame clones here, not all; method: immunoSEQ multiplex PCR. The table has about 520,000 clones, 70% to 80% seen once. The sequence came from a middle-aged woman in good health. Some clones in this sample may be carry-over from other donors' samples. What was sequenced was PBMCs. The rearrangement uses TRBV18 and TRBJ1-2, with D unresolved. The CDR3 loop reads CASSPPRHWGYGYTF. Written as DNA, the CDR3 is TGTGCCAGCTCACCACCGAGGCACTGGGGCTATGGCTACACCTTC.